The 8 T cell receptor beta chains listed next were all sequenced from one sample in a study of graft-versus-host responses after intestinal transplantation. This table comes from immunoSEQ multiplex PCR, and its TCRdb copy is limited to in-frame clones, with some not included. Among 35,000 to 45,000 clones listed, approximately 95% were seen once. The sample was PBMCs, taken nearly 750 days after intestinal transplantation. These receptors were obtained from a human patient who received an intestinal transplant, so some T cells may come from the graft donor.

This chain links TRBV7-9 with TRBJ1-2; a weak D match, TRBD1 (6 bases). CDR3 size: 11 residues. In germline, CDR1 is SEHNR, CDR2 FQNEAQ (reference sequence). Deletions cut 5 bases from V and 11 bases from J, with 12 bases between. DNA of the CDR3: TGTGCCAGCAGCCAAGGACAGCAATACACCTTC. Translating gives CASSQGQQYTF.

The rearrangement uses TRBV4-1 and TRBJ2-7, with D uncertain. This CDR3 has 15 residues. The germline V and J ends were trimmed by 0 bases and 0 bases, with 9 bases remaining between them. CDR1 and CDR2 (germline): MGHRA, YSYEKL. CDR3 nucleotides: TGCGCCAGCAGCCAAGATCAAGCGCGCTCCTACGAGCAGTACTTC. This gives the protein CASSQDQARSYEQYF.

The chain carries TRBV28 and TRBJ2-3; D remains ambiguous. The V and J ends lost 3 bases and 6 bases respectively, with 19 bases between them. Germline values: CDR1 MDHEN, CDR2 SYDVKM. There are 16 residues in the CDR3. In DNA, the CDR3 is TGTGCCAGCAGTTTTGTGGGTCACGAAATACGGGATACGCAGTATTTT. Residues: CASSFVGHEIRDTQYF.

The rearrangement uses TRBV19 and TRBJ2-1, with TRBD1 matching over 10 bases. Losses at the gene ends were 5 bases for V and 1 base for J; bases not matched to a gene: 5. There are 16 residues in the CDR3. Germline values: CDR1 LNHDA, CDR2 SQIVND (reference sequence). The CDR3 reads CASSPWDRGSYNEQFF. DNA for the CDR3: TGTGCCAGTAGTCCCTGGGACAGGGGATCCTACAATGAGCAGTTCTTC.

The chain recombines TRBV7-9 with TRBJ2-6, with unresolved D. CDR1 is SEHNR, CDR2 FQNEAQ, per germline (reference sequence). Trimming stripped 1 base from V and 2 bases from J, with 6 bases between. The length of the CDR3 is 15 residues. This CDR3 is CASSLVTTGANVLTF. The CDR3, as DNA: TGTGCCAGCAGCTTAGTCACTACTGGGGCCAACGTCCTGACTTTC.

The DNA for the CDR3 is TGTGCCAGCAGCTTAGCAGACTACGAGCAGTACTTC. Residues: CASSLADYEQYF. This chain connects TRBV13 to TRBJ2-7; D remains unclear. Trimming left V 1 base short and J 3 bases short, with 4 bases between. Germline-derived CDR1 and CDR2 are PRHDT and FYEKMQ (reference sequence). There are 12 residues in the CDR3.

The V call is TRBV5-6, the J call TRBJ2-7; D is tentatively TRBD1 or TRBD2 (5 bases each). CDR3 size: 13 residues. Germline V gives CDR1 SGHDT, CDR2 YYEEEE. V was shortened by 4 bases and J by 7 bases, with 15 bases between the two germline ends. This CDR3 reads CASSRGRDGEQYF. For the CDR3, the DNA is TGTGCCAGCAGCCGCGGACGGGACGGTGAGCAGTACTTC.

This rearrangement joins TRBV11-2 to TRBJ2-1, with 12 bases that match TRBD2. The CDR3 covers 16 residues. Germline V gene data show CDR1 as SGHAT and CDR2 as FQNNGV. The J segment lost 8 bases and the V segment lost 4 bases, leaving 9 bases of the junction unmatched. The CDR3 region has the DNA TGTGCCAGCAGCTCCACCCCTAGCGGGAGGGTGTATGAGCAGTTCTTC. The encoded protein is CASSSTPSGRVYEQFF.